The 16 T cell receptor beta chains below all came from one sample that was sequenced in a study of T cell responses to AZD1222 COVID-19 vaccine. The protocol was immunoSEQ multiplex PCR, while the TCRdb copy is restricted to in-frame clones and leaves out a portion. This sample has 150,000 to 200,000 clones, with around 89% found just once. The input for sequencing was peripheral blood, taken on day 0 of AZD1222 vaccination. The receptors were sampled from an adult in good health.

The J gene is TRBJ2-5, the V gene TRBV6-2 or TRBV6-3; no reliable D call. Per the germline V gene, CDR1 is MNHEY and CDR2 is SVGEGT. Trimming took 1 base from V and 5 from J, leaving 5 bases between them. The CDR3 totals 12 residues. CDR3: CASSYFVETQYF. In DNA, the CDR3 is TGTGCCAGCAGTTACTTCGTCGAGACCCAGTACTTC.

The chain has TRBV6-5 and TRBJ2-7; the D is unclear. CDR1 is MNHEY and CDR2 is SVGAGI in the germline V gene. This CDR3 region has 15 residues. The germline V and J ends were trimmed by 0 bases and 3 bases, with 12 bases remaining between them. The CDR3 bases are TGTGCCAGCAGTTACTCGACCGGTCCATACTACGAGCAGTACTTC. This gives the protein CASSYSTGPYYEQYF.

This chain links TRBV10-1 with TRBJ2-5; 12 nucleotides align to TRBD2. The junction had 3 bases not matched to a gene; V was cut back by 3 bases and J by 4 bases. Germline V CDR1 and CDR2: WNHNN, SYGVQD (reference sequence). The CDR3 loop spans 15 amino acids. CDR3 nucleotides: TGCGCCAGCAGTGACGGGACTAGCGGGTCAGAGACCCAGTACTTC. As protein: CASSDGTSGSETQYF.

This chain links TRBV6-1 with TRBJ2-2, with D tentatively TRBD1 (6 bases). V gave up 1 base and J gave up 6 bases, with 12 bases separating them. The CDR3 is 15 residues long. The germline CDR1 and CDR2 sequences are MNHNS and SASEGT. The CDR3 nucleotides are TGTGCCAGCAGTGAAGTGGGGGCGTCCGCCGGGGAGCTGTTTTTT. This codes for CASSEVGASAGELFF.

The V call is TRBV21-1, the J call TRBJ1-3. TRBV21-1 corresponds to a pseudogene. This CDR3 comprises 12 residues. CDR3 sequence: CASSKMRNTIYF. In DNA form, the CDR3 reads TGTGCCAGCAGCAAGATGAGGAACACCATATATTTT.

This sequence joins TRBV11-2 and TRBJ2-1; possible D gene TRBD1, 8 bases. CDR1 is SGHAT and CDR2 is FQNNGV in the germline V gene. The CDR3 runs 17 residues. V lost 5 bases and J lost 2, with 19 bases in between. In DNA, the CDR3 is TGTGCCAGCAGCCCCCGCGGGGGACAGGCAGCCTACAATGAGCAGTTCTTC. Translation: CASSPRGGQAAYNEQFF. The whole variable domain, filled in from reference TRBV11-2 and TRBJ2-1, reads EAGVAQSPRYKIIEKRQSVAFWCNPISGHATLYWYQQILGQGPKLLIQFQNNGVVDDSQLPKDRFSAERLKGVDSTLKIQPAKLEDSAVYLCASSPRGGQAAYNEQFFGPGTRLTVL.

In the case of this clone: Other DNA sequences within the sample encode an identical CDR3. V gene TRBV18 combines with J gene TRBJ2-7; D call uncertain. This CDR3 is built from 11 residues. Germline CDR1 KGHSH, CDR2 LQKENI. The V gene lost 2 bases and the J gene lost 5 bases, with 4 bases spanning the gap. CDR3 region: CASSPGDEQYF. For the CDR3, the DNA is TGTGCCAGCTCACCAGGCGACGAGCAGTACTTC.

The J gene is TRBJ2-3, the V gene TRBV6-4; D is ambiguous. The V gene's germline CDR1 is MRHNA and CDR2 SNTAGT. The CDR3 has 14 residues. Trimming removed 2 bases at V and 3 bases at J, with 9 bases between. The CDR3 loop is CASSDPGRTDTQYF. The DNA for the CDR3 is TGTGCCAGCAGTGACCCCGGTCGAACAGATACGCAGTATTTT.

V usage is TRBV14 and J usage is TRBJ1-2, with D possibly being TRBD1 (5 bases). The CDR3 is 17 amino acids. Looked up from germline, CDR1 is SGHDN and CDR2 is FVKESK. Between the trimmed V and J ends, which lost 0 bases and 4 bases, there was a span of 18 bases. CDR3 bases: TGTGCCAGCAGCCAAGATGAAGTCGGGGGAGGGGTCTATGGCTACACCTTC. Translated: CASSQDEVGGGVYGYTF.

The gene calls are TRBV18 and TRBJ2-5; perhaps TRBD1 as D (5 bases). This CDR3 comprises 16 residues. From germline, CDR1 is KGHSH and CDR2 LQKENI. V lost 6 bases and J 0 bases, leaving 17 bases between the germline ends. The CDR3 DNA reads TGTGCCAGCTCCCCCAGAAGAGACAGACACCAAGAGACCCAGTACTTC. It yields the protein CASSPRRDRHQETQYF.

The CDR3 DNA sequence: TGTGCCAGCAGCCCCCGGACGGGGGAAGAAACAGATACGCAGTATTTT. Translated, it gives CASSPRTGEETDTQYF. The chain couples TRBV13 to TRBJ2-3; tentatively, D is TRBD2 (6 bases). V was shortened by 5 bases and J by 3 bases, with 18 bases between the two germline ends. The CDR3 length is 16 residues. The germline gives CDR1 PRHDT, CDR2 FYEKMQ (reference sequence).

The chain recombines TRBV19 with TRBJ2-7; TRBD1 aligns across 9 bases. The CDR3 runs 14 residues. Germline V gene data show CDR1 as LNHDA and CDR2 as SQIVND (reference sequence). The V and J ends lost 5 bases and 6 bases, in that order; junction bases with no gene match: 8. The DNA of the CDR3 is TGTGCCAGTAGTGGGTCCGGGACAGGGACCGAGCAGTACTTC. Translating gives CASSGSGTGTEQYF.

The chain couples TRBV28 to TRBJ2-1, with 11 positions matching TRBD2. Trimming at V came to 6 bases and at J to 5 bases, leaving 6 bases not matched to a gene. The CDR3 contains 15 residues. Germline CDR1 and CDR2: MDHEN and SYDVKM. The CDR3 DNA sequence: TGTGCCAGCAGAATACTAGCGGGGGCGAACAATGAGCAGTTCTTC. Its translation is CASRILAGANNEQFF.

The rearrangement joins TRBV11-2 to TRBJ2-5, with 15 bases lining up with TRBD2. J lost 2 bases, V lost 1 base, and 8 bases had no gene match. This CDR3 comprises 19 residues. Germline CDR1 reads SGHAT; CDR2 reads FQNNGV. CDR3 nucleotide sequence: TGTGCCAGCAGCTTAGGCCTAACAGGGACTAGCGGGAGGCAAGAGACCCAGTACTTC. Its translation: CASSLGLTGTSGRQETQYF.

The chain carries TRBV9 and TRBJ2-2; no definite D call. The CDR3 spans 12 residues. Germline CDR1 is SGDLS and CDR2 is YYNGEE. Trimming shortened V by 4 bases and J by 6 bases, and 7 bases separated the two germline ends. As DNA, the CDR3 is TGTGCCAGCAGCACCCAGGCCGGGGAGCTGTTTTTT. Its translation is CASSTQAGELFF.

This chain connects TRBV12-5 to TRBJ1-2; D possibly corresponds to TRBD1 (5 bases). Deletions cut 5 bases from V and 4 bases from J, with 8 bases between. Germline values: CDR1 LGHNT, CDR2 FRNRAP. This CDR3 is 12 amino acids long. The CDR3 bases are TGTGCTAGTGGTATCGACAGCTATGGCTACACCTTC. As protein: CASGIDSYGYTF.